The rows below give T cell receptor beta chains drawn from one sample of a study of siplizumab effects on memory and regulatory T cells. Repertoires were generated with immunoSEQ multiplex PCR, while TCRdb's copy carries only in-frame clones and drops some. The sample records some 120,000 clones, 90% to 95% being singletons. The specimen sequenced was non-Treg CD4+ T cells sorted from blood. Receptors originate from a human donor in good health. CDR3s include the opening cysteine and the closing phenylalanine or tryptophan. The D gene is left open where the match is weak. Clone size is not always given. Where it is, it says once, few, many or a class for expanded clones.

J: TRBJ1-5; size: -; V: TRBV6-5; D: -; DNA: TGTGCCAGCAGTTACTCGAAAAGCAGCAATCAGCCCCAGCATTTT; CDR3: CASSYSKSSNQPQHF
J: TRBJ1-1; size: -; V: TRBV29-1; D: TRBD1; DNA: TGCAGCGTTGAAAAGGGGGCAGGCACTGAAGCTTTCTTT; CDR3: CSVEKGAGTEAFF
J: TRBJ1-6; size: -; V: TRBV7-3; D: -; DNA: TGTGCCAGCAGCTTTGAGGGGGGTCATTCACCCCTCCACTTT; CDR3: CASSFEGGHSPLHF
J: TRBJ2-7; size: once; V: TRBV18; D: TRBD2; DNA: TGTGCCAGCTCACCAACTAGCGGGTACGAGCAGTACTTC; CDR3: CASSPTSGYEQYF
J: TRBJ2-7; size: -; V: TRBV2; D: -; DNA: TGTGCCAGACCCCGGGCCTCACCCTCAATCTACGAGCAGTACTTC; CDR3: CARPRASPSIYEQYF
J: TRBJ2-2; size: -; V: TRBV9; D: TRBD1; DNA: TGTGCCAGCAGCGGACAGGGGGCGGTCGGGGAGCTGTTTTTT; CDR3: CASSGQGAVGELFF
J: TRBJ1-2; size: -; V: TRBV4-3; D: -; DNA: TGCGCCAGCAGCCAAGACAAGGGCGGCTACACCTTC; CDR3: CASSQDKGGYTF
J: TRBJ2-3; size: -; V: TRBV5-1; D: -; DNA: TGCGCCAGCAGCTCAAACAGGGTAACGCAGTATTTT; CDR3: CASSSNRVTQYF
J: TRBJ2-1; size: -; V: TRBV15; D: -; DNA: TGTGCCACCAGCAGAGATCGCAATGAGCAGTTCTTC; CDR3: CATSRDRNEQFF
J: TRBJ2-3; size: once; V: TRBV5-5; D: -; DNA: TGTGCCAGCAGCTTGGAGCCCGCGGTTGCGGTCACAGATACGCAGTATTTT; CDR3: CASSLEPAVAVTDTQYF
J: TRBJ2-6; size: -; V: TRBV5-1; D: -; DNA: TGCGCCAGCAGCTTAGACAGTCTCTCTGGGGCCAACGTCCTGACTTTC; CDR3: CASSLDSLSGANVLTF
J: TRBJ1-2; size: -; V: TRBV5-4; D: TRBD1; DNA: TGTGCCAGCACCCTTGGGGACAGGCATGGCTACACCTTC; CDR3: CASTLGDRHGYTF
J: TRBJ2-7; size: -; V: TRBV5-1; D: -; DNA: TGCGCCAGCAGCTTGGGGGGATCCCACTACGAGCAGTACTTC; CDR3: CASSLGGSHYEQYF
J: TRBJ2-7; size: -; V: TRBV19; D: TRBD1; DNA: TGTGCCAGCAGAACAGGGGGCGGCGACGAGCAGTACTTC; CDR3: CASRTGGGDEQYF
J: TRBJ2-2; size: once; V: TRBV19; D: -; DNA: TGTGCCAGTCAGGGCGGTGGGGTTACGAACACCGGGGAGCTGTTTTTT; CDR3: CASQGGGVTNTGELFF
J: TRBJ2-7; size: -; V: TRBV27; D: -; DNA: TGTGCCAGCAGTTTATCCGGGAGCTACGAGCAGTACTTC; CDR3: CASSLSGSYEQYF
J: TRBJ1-6; size: few; V: TRBV19; D: TRBD1; DNA: TGTGCCAGTAGTACCGGAGGACAGGGGGGTTCACCCCTCCACTTT; CDR3: CASSTGGQGGSPLHF
J: TRBJ2-1; size: -; V: TRBV7-2; D: -; DNA: TGTGCCAGCAGGATGTTAGCAGGGATGGGTGACAATGAGCAGTTCTTC; CDR3: CASRMLAGMGDNEQFF
J: TRBJ1-3; size: -; V: TRBV7-9; D: -; DNA: TGTGCCAGCAGCCCTCGTCTCTCCGGGGGCAGAAACACCATATATTTT; CDR3: CASSPRLSGGRNTIYF
J: TRBJ2-1; size: -; V: TRBV10-1; D: -; DNA: TGCGCCAGCAGTGAGTCACGGGGGAGCTCCTACAATGAGCAGTTCTTC; CDR3: CASSESRGSSYNEQFF
J: TRBJ1-6; size: -; V: TRBV7-9; D: TRBD1; DNA: TGTGCCAGCAGTCCGGGACAGGGTGCCTATAATTCACCCCTCCACTTT; CDR3: CASSPGQGAYNSPLHF
J: TRBJ2-5; size: -; V: TRBV2; D: -; DNA: TGTGCCAGCAGTGAAGTGGGGGAACAGAGGGAGACCCAGTACTTC; CDR3: CASSEVGEQRETQYF
J: TRBJ2-3; size: once; V: TRBV6-5; D: -; DNA: TGTGCCAGCAGTTATAGGGGTTCCCACGCAGATACGCAGTATTTT; CDR3: CASSYRGSHADTQYF
J: TRBJ1-1; size: -; V: TRBV20-1; D: -; DNA: TGCAGTGCCAACAGGCTTCTTGAAGCTTTCTTT; CDR3: CSANRLLEAFF
J: TRBJ1-5; size: -; V: TRBV2; D: TRBD1; DNA: TGTGCCAGCAGTGAGAGACAGGGTGGCAGGCAGCCCCAGCATTTT; CDR3: CASSERQGGRQPQHF
J: TRBJ2-5; size: -; V: TRBV14; D: -; DNA: TGTGCCAGCAGCCGACTGGCCCAAGAGACCCAGTACTTC; CDR3: CASSRLAQETQYF
J: TRBJ1-3; size: -; V: TRBV28; D: -; DNA: TGTGCCAGCAGCGTGGCGGACCTAGGTGGAAACACCATATATTTT; CDR3: CASSVADLGGNTIYF
J: TRBJ1-5; size: -; V: TRBV19; D: -; DNA: TGTGCCAGTAGTCCTTCAGGGGACAATCAGCCCCAGCATTTT; CDR3: CASSPSGDNQPQHF
J: TRBJ2-7; size: -; V: TRBV6-5; D: -; DNA: TGTGCCGCCCAAATCACGACGGGAGCTAACGAGCAGTACTTC; CDR3: CAAQITTGANEQYF
J: TRBJ2-7; size: -; V: TRBV27; D: -; DNA: TGTGCCAGCAGGCGACAGCACTCCTACGAGCAGTACTTC; CDR3: CASRRQHSYEQYF
J: TRBJ2-1; size: -; V: TRBV28; D: -; DNA: TGTGCCAGCAGTTCCCACGGGGGTTCCTACAATGAGCAGTTCTTC; CDR3: CASSSHGGSYNEQFF
J: TRBJ2-3; size: -; V: TRBV9; D: -; DNA: TGTGCCAGCAGCGTATTAGTCCCCACAGATACGCAGTATTTT; CDR3: CASSVLVPTDTQYF
J: TRBJ2-3; size: once; V: TRBV11-1; D: -; DNA: TGTGCCAGCAGCTCAACCGGGTCGAGACCAGATACGCAGTATTTT; CDR3: CASSSTGSRPDTQYF
J: TRBJ2-5; size: -; V: TRBV19; D: TRBD2; DNA: TGTGCCAGTAGTAAGGGCGGGGGGGCCCGTGAGACCCAGTACTTC; CDR3: CASSKGGGARETQYF
J: TRBJ1-1; size: few; V: TRBV6-1; D: -; DNA: TGTGCCAGCAGCTCAGGGAAGAACACTGAAGCTTTCTTT; CDR3: CASSSGKNTEAFF
J: TRBJ2-5; size: -; V: TRBV7-7; D: -; DNA: TGTGCCAGCAGCCGGGACATCCAAGAGACCCAGTACTTC; CDR3: CASSRDIQETQYF
J: TRBJ1-1; size: -; V: TRBV18; D: -; DNA: TGTGCCAGCTCCGACCGAACAGGGAACACTGAAGCTTTCTTT; CDR3: CASSDRTGNTEAFF
J: TRBJ1-6; size: -; V: TRBV13; D: -; DNA: TGTGCCAGCGCGGTGGCAGGGATCAGCGTTGACGGCTCCTATAATTCACCCCTCCACTTT; CDR3: CASAVAGISVDGSYNSPLHF
J: TRBJ2-5; size: -; V: TRBV10-3; D: -; DNA: TGTGCCATCAGTGAGCCGGGGGGCTCGGAGACCCAGTACTTC; CDR3: CAISEPGGSETQYF
J: TRBJ1-5; size: -; V: TRBV28; D: -; DNA: TGTGCCAGCAGTTTAATACAGCCGATCGGGCCCCAGCATTTT; CDR3: CASSLIQPIGPQHF
J: TRBJ1-1; size: -; V: TRBV28; D: -; DNA: TGTGCCAGCAGTCAGGGGTCCCTGAACACTGAAGCTTTCTTT; CDR3: CASSQGSLNTEAFF
J: TRBJ2-3; size: once; V: TRBV20-1; D: -; DNA: TGCAGTGCTACCATAGCAGATACGCAGTATTTT; CDR3: CSATIADTQYF
J: TRBJ1-2; size: -; V: TRBV28; D: TRBD1; DNA: TGTGCCAGCAGTTTCCGGGACAGCATCTATGGCTACACCTTC; CDR3: CASSFRDSIYGYTF
J: TRBJ2-6; size: once; V: TRBV6-1; D: -; DNA: TGTGCCAGCAGTATGGGGGGCACTGGGGCCAACGTCCTGACTTTC; CDR3: CASSMGGTGANVLTF
J: TRBJ2-2; size: -; V: TRBV14; D: TRBD1; DNA: TGTGCCAGCAGCCCTCGACAGGGGACGAGGACCGGGGAGCTGTTTTTT; CDR3: CASSPRQGTRTGELFF
J: TRBJ2-2; size: -; V: TRBV7-7; D: -; DNA: TGTGCCAGCAGCTCCGATTCGAACACCGGGGAGCTGTTTTTT; CDR3: CASSSDSNTGELFF
J: TRBJ2-5; size: -; V: TRBV5-4; D: TRBD2; DNA: TGTGCCATGGCTAGCGGGGGGGCCTTGGAGACCCAGTACTTC; CDR3: CAMASGGALETQYF
J: TRBJ2-7; size: -; V: TRBV6-6; D: -; DNA: TGTGCCAGCAGTACCGACAGCTACGAGCAGTACTTC; CDR3: CASSTDSYEQYF